This TCR beta chain was sequenced during a study of blood T cell repertoires in COVID-19. Study-level information: T cells, B-cell-depleted T cells, or PBMCs provided the cDNA or gDNA that served as material.

Participants spanned ages about 18 to 95 years and resided in roughly 22 US areas. Participant-reported clinical history was the basis for cohort assignment. Authors' analysis steps: Estimates of nucleated cell counts were drawn from the amplification of reference gene primers. Using immunoSEQ multiplex PCR, the repertoire was profiled, and TCRdb retains in-frame clones only, with some absent. D and trimming were read from the DNA, whereas the V and J calls and clone size are those reported in that table. Among approximately 210,000 clones listed, about 76% were seen once. Germline CDR1 and CDR2: SGHTA and FQGTGA. There are 14 residues in the CDR3. Trimming shortened V by 2 bases and J by 1 base, and 7 bases separated the two germline ends.

The sequenced sample was PBMCs or T cells enriched from blood (not recorded which). This receptor was taken from a woman between 50 and 59 years old with acute COVID-19. The chain uses TRBV7-3 and TRBJ2-3; D call uncertain. CDR3 protein: CASSLVIGTDTQYF. CDR3 DNA sequence: TGTGCCAGCAGCTTAGTCATAGGCACAGATACGCAGTATTTT.